The rows below give T cell receptor beta chains drawn from one sample of a study of long-term antiretroviral therapy in people with HIV. Measured with immunoSEQ multiplex PCR; TCRdb has only the in-frame clones, and not every one. Found here are 20,000 to 25,000 clones, 70% to 90% of them singletons; the top ten hold around 4.6%. The specimen was unsorted PBMCs, collected 1.3 years after starting antiretroviral therapy. These receptors were collected from a man between 60 and 75 years old with HIV. The CDR3 runs from the conserved cysteine through the conserved F or W. A D gene is named only where the DNA matches it firmly. Rows may omit the clone size; those that give it use once, few, many or a size class.

J gene | D gene | clone size | V gene | CDR3 DNA | CDR3 protein
TRBJ1-2 | TRBD1 | . | TRBV5-4 | TGTGCCAGCAGCTTGGGCGGGACAGGGTCCAACTATGGCTACACCTTC | CASSLGGTGSNYGYTF
TRBJ2-2 | TRBD1 | . | TRBV2 | TGTGCCAGCAGTGAAAGTCCAGGGGGCACCGGGGAGCTGTTTTTT | CASSESPGGTGELFF
TRBJ2-5 | TRBD2 | . | TRBV10-3 | TGTGCCATCAGTGGTACTAGCGGGGGGGCCCAAGAGACCCAGTACTTC | CAISGTSGGAQETQYF
TRBJ2-7 | TRBD1 | . | TRBV30 | TGTGCCTGGAGTGGGTTCGGTGAGGGGGCACACTCCTACGAGCAGTACTTC | CAWSGFGEGAHSYEQYF
TRBJ2-7 | TRBD2 | few | TRBV7-6 | TGTGCCAGCAGCCGCTGGGGTAGCGGGAGTCCAATGAGAGAGCAGTACTTC | CASSRWGSGSPMREQYF
TRBJ2-3 | . | . | TRBV7-3 | TGTGCCAGCAGCCCCGGAGGGGCTCCTAGTTCGCAGTATTTT | CASSPGGAPSSQYF
TRBJ2-1 | . | . | TRBV7-2 | TGTGCCAGCAGCTTAAACGCCTACAATGAGCAGTTCTTC | CASSLNAYNEQFF
TRBJ1-2 | . | . | TRBV27 | TGTGCCAGCAGTTTGATGGCAGATTGGCATGGCTACACCTTC | CASSLMADWHGYTF
TRBJ1-2 | TRBD1 | . | TRBV6-6 | TGTGCCAGCAGGTCCGGGACAGGGAGTTTGGGCTACACCTTC | CASRSGTGSLGYTF
TRBJ2-7 | . | . | TRBV11-2 | TGTGCCAGCAGCACCCACTATCTTCAAGCCTACGAGCAGTACTTC | CASSTHYLQAYEQYF
TRBJ2-5 | . | . | TRBV18 | TGTGCCAGCTCACCTGCGGAGGAGACCCAGTACTTC | CASSPAEETQYF
TRBJ2-1 | . | . | TRBV10-1 | TGCGCCAGCAGCACGGGACTGACCGGCTACAATGAGCAGTTCTTC | CASSTGLTGYNEQFF
TRBJ2-3 | TRBD2 | . | TRBV7-3 | TGTGCCAGCAGCCGAGCGGGAAGCACAGATACGCAGTATTTT | CASSRAGSTDTQYF
TRBJ2-3 | . | once | TRBV5-6 | TGTGCCAGCAGCTTATCGACATGGACAGATACGCAGTATTTT | CASSLSTWTDTQYF
TRBJ1-2 | . | few | TRBV7-9 | TGTGCCAGCAGCTTAGAGGTCCCCGGGGGCTACACCTTC | CASSLEVPGGYTF
TRBJ1-1 | . | . | TRBV6-1 | TGTGCCAGCAGTGAAGCGCAGGGAGTGGGGACTGAAGCTTTCTTT | CASSEAQGVGTEAFF
TRBJ2-2 | . | . | TRBV19 | TGTGCCAGTAGTCCCCGGCCCCGACAGGCCGGGGAGCTGTTTTTT | CASSPRPRQAGELFF
TRBJ2-7 | TRBD1 | . | TRBV13 | TGTGCCAGCAGCTTAGGCGGACAGGTTATCTACGAGCAGTACTTC | CASSLGGQVIYEQYF
TRBJ2-5 | TRBD1 | . | TRBV5-1 | TGCGCCAGCAGCTTGACTGGGACAGGGGTAGAGACCCAGTACTTC | CASSLTGTGVETQYF
TRBJ2-5 | TRBD2 | . | TRBV10-2 | TGCGCCAGCAGGGATACTAGCGGGGGGGACCAAGAGACCCAGTACTTC | CASRDTSGGDQETQYF
TRBJ1-2 | . | . | TRBV7-3 | TGTGCCAGCAGCTATCACAGCCCAGGAAACATATATGGCTACACCTTC | CASSYHSPGNIYGYTF
TRBJ1-3 | . | . | TRBV7-9 | TGTGCCAGCAGCTTTGGGGGTGCTGGAAACACCATATATTTT | CASSFGGAGNTIYF
TRBJ2-5 | TRBD2 | once | TRBV5-1 | TGCGCCAGCCTACCCGGATTGGCGGGAGGGCCTGGAGAGACCCAGTACTTC | CASLPGLAGGPGETQYF
TRBJ2-5 | TRBD2 | . | TRBV28 | TGTGCCAGCAGGGCTAGCGGCGCCGTTCGGTACTTC | CASRASGAVRYF
TRBJ2-3 | . | . | TRBV29-1 | TGCAGCGTTGAAAAGGCAGGGAATAGTGGGTTCACAGATACGCAGTATTTT | CSVEKAGNSGFTDTQYF
TRBJ2-7 | . | . | TRBV5-4 | TGTGCCAGCAGCCTTGTAGGGCAGGGAGGTTCCTACGAGCAGTACTTC | CASSLVGQGGSYEQYF
TRBJ1-1 | TRBD1 | . | TRBV7-2 | TGTGCCAGCAGTCGAGTAGGGGACAGGTTATTCACTGAAGCTTTCTTT | CASSRVGDRLFTEAFF
TRBJ2-5 | . | . | TRBV2 | TGTGCCAGCAGCCCCTGGGGTAGCGGCCAAGAGACCCAGTACTTC | CASSPWGSGQETQYF
TRBJ2-7 | . | . | TRBV5-1 | TGCGCCAGCAGCTTGGACAGGGACTACGAGCAGTACTTC | CASSLDRDYEQYF
TRBJ1-1 | . | once | TRBV30 | TGTGCCTGGAGTTTACGGATGAACACTGAAGCTTTCTTT | CAWSLRMNTEAFF
TRBJ1-1 | . | . | TRBV5-5 | TGTGCCAGCAGCTTGAGGGACGAGGGTATGAACACTGAAGCTTTCTTT | CASSLRDEGMNTEAFF
TRBJ1-3 | . | . | TRBV5-1 | TGCGCCAGCAGCTTGGATCAGAGGTCTGGAAACACCATATATTTT | CASSLDQRSGNTIYF
TRBJ2-5 | . | . | TRBV11-2 | TGTGCCAGCAGCTTAAGAGGGAATGCGGACTTCCAAGAGACCCAGTACTTC | CASSLRGNADFQETQYF
TRBJ1-5 | . | once | TRBV5-1 | TGCGCCAGCAGCTTGCAGGGGAATCAGCCCCAGCATTTT | CASSLQGNQPQHF
TRBJ1-2 | . | . | TRBV7-2 | TGTGCCAGCAGGCCAGACAGGACAGATGGCTACACCTTC | CASRPDRTDGYTF
TRBJ2-7 | . | once | TRBV5-4 | TGTGCCAGCAGCTTGGCCCTGGGGGGTAATACCGGGACAAAAACCTACGAGCAGTACTTC | CASSLALGGNTGTKTYEQYF
TRBJ1-1 | TRBD1 | once | TRBV28 | TGTGCCAGCAGTTTCCCGCAGGGGGCGGGGACTGAAGCTTTCTTT | CASSFPQGAGTEAFF
TRBJ2-7 | . | . | TRBV19 | TGTGCCAGTAGTTTGGGCGGGACTGCCGACTATTACTACGAGCAGTACTTC | CASSLGGTADYYYEQYF